This TCR beta chain is from a study of response to subunit inactivated influenza vaccine. Study-level points and caveats: A suggestion made by the authors is that each seasonal influenza vaccination recruits few new T cells.

With respect to this clonotype: The target antigen is unknown.

Via MiXCR, TCRdb re-called the RT-PCR reads, giving one row per CDR3 protein. The repertoire holds hundreds of thousands of distinct CDR3 sequences, with approximately 14% as singletons. The sequencing here drew on PBMCs from blood, taken about 14 days before vaccination. This receptor was obtained from a man aged 50-60 years who received an inactivated influenza vaccine.

The CDR3 DNA is TGTGCCAGCAGTAGACAGGGGACTAAATACGAGCAGTACTTC. This sequence encodes CASSRQGTKYEQYF. The rearrangement uses TRBV12-3 or TRBV12-4 and TRBJ2-7, with a tentative D call TRBD1 (8 bases). This CDR3 has 14 amino acids. V was cut by 5 bases and J by 4 bases, with 15 bases left in between.